The TCR beta chain under discussion was sequenced for a study of cytomegalovirus exposure and HLA in healthy donors. General study findings and limits: A later analysis appeared to link common viral pathogens to several of the most significant clusters.

Germline V gene data show CDR1 as MDHEN and CDR2 as SYDVKM. The CDR3 is 14 residues long. A multiplex PCR was run with 60 Vbeta primers and 13 Jbeta primers. This table comes from immunoSEQ multiplex PCR, and its TCRdb copy is limited to in-frame clones, with some not included. Of some 150,000 clones listed, approximately 76% were seen once; the top ten hold 1.3% to 1.5%. As regards this clone: What it binds is unknown.

The source of this sequence is a man between 60 and 75 years old in good health and CMV-seronegative. Material: PBMCs. This chain links TRBV28 with TRBJ2-3; 9 bases fit TRBD2. This chain's CDR3 is CAIRGGLAPDTQYF. DNA for the CDR3: TGTGCAATTAGGGGGGGACTAGCCCCAGATACGCAGTATTTT.